This T cell receptor beta chain was found in a study of preoperative IRX-2 immunotherapy in early breast cancer. Sequencing was performed with immunoSEQ multiplex PCR; in TCRdb, only in-frame clones are kept and a portion is missing. The table records over 30,000 clones, under 90% of them present only once. V lost 3 bases and J lost 8; bases outside the gene matches: 15. The V gene's germline CDR1 is LNHDA and CDR2 SQIVND (reference sequence). There are 18 residues in the CDR3. Treatment in this sample: preoperative locoregional IRX-2 cytokine immunotherapy. Samples came from a phase Ib trial of preoperative locoregional IRX-2 cytokine immunotherapy.

Sequenced material: tumor tissue, taken after IRX-2 immunotherapy. The rearrangement joins TRBV19 to TRBJ2-1; 11 bases line up with TRBD2. The clonotype originates from a human donor with breast cancer. CDR3 loop: CASSIGFVAGGPEDEQFF. DNA of the CDR3: TGTGCCAGTAGTATTGGGTTTGTAGCGGGAGGGCCGGAGGATGAGCAGTTCTTC.